Shown below are 18 T cell receptor beta chains from a single sample sequenced in a study of post-analysis software for immune sequencing data. Incorporated into the TCR beta cDNA libraries were unique molecular identifiers, which served to reduce PCR and sequencing biases. MiXCR, run by TCRdb on the PCR reads, gives a single entry per CDR3 protein. The table has under 900,000 distinct CDR3 sequences, around 53% seen once. Study-wide results and caveats: TRBV5-6, TRBV5-1 and TRBV20-1 belonged to a set of roughly 5 TRBV segments that were more frequent in patients than controls.

Which antigens these TCRs recognize remains unknown. Sequencing was done on a sample of blood. These receptors came from a girl aged 5-17 years with multiple sclerosis.

This clonotype appeared a few times. This sequence joins TRBV10-3 and TRBJ2-1; 11 nucleotides agree with TRBD1. Trimming cost V 7 bases and J 4 bases; bases outside gene matches: 9. The CDR3 contains 16 residues. Germline V gene lookup returns CDR1 ENHRY and CDR2 SYGVKD. The CDR3 here is CAIKWGDRGAYNEQFF. CDR3 DNA sequence: TGTGCCATCAAATGGGGGGACAGGGGGGCTTACAATGAGCAGTTCTTC.

The chain employs TRBV29-1 and TRBJ2-1; D is possibly TRBD2 (5 bases). The J call may be wrong; the DNA end is better matched by TRBJ2-7. There are 12 residues in the CDR3. From germline, CDR1 is SQVTM and CDR2 ANQGSEA. The CDR3 sequence: CSVRLKYNEQYF. Written as DNA, the CDR3 is TGCAGCGTTCGACTAAAATACAATGAGCAGTACTTC.

This clonotype appeared a few times. This chain connects TRBV5-6 to TRBJ2-2; D is uncertain. The ends were cut back, 1 base at V and 0 bases at J, with 10 bases in the middle. This CDR3 has 16 amino acids. Germline CDR1 is SGHDT and CDR2 is YYEEEE. This CDR3 reads CASSLLHSTNTGELFF. In DNA, the CDR3 is TGTGCCAGCAGCTTGTTGCACAGTACGAACACCGGGGAGCTGTTTTTT.

This rearrangement joins TRBV2 to TRBJ2-3; 10 nucleotides line up with TRBD2. The V and J ends lost 3 bases and 0 bases, in that order; junction bases with no gene match: 6. CDR1 SNHLY and CDR2 FYNNEI come from the germline V gene. CDR3 length: 17 residues. The CDR3 DNA reads TGTGCCAGCAGTGACCGAGCGGGGGGGACTAGCACAGATACGCAGTATTTT. It codes for CASSDRAGGTSTDTQYF.

This clonotype was detected only once. The CDR3 sequence is CASRRPGLGYTF. DNA of the CDR3: TGTGCCAGCAGGCGGCCTGGTTTGGGCTACACCTTC. The J gene is TRBJ1-2, the V gene TRBV6-5, with no clear D. The germline V gene has CDR1 MNHEY and CDR2 SVGAGI. The germline V and J ends were trimmed by 6 bases and 8 bases, with 13 bases remaining between them. This CDR3 spans 12 amino acids.

The V call is TRBV6-5, the J call TRBJ2-7, with 9 bases fitting TRBD2. J was trimmed by 0 bases and V by 7 bases; bases with no gene match: 4. This CDR3 is 14 amino acids long. Germline V gene lookup returns CDR1 MNHEY and CDR2 SVGAGI. The CDR3 spells CASKRSGSSYEQYF. CDR3 DNA: TGTGCCAGCAAACGTAGCGGGAGCTCCTACGAGCAGTACTTC.

The rearrangement links TRBV20-1 to TRBJ2-4, with 8 bases aligning to TRBD2. The J call may not be correct, given that the DNA end is closer to TRBJ2-7. CDR3 length equals 13 residues. The germline V gene has CDR1 DFQATT and CDR2 SNEGSKA (reference sequence). CDR3 loop: CSASPGGEYEQYF. The CDR3, as DNA: TGCAGTGCTAGTCCCGGGGGGGAGTACGAGCAGTACTTC.

The rearrangement uses TRBV3-1 and TRBJ1-2; D is uncertain. The CDR3 spans 14 residues. Germline V CDR1 and CDR2: LGHDT, YNNKEL (reference sequence). Trimming pared 5 bases from V and 4 bases from J, leaving 14 bases between. The CDR3 sequence: CASSTDNYGYGYTF. CDR3 sequence (DNA): TGTGCCAGCAGCACTGACAATTACGGCTATGGCTACACCTTC.

A single count supports this clonotype. The chain employs TRBV29-1 and TRBJ2-3, with TRBD2 identical over 12 bases. Germline CDR1 reads SQVTM; CDR2 reads ANQGSEA. The CDR3 extends over 15 amino acids. V gave up 5 bases and J gave up 5 bases; unmatched junction bases: 8. The CDR3 spells CSVILAGGSQDTQYF. CDR3 DNA: TGCAGCGTTATACTAGCGGGAGGCTCCCAAGATACGCAGTATTTT.

The chain is built from TRBV29-1 and TRBJ2-5, with TRBD2 matching over 7 bases. Germline-derived CDR1 and CDR2 are SQVTM and ANQGSEA. V lost 5 bases to trimming and J lost 11 bases; unmatched junction nucleotides: 17. The CDR3 spans 14 residues. The CDR3 bases are TGCAGCGTTTCCGGGACTATGGACTCCTACGGGCAGTACTTC. Protein sequence: CSVSGTMDSYGQYF.

The chain links TRBV29-1 to TRBJ2-7; no clear D gene. This CDR3 comprises 16 residues. In germline, CDR1 is SQVTM, CDR2 ANQGSEA. V was trimmed by 0 bases and J by 4 bases, leaving 19 bases between them. The CDR3 DNA follows: TGCAGCGTTGAAGAAAAGACCGGTATTTTGGTGTACGAGCAGTACTTC. Protein: CSVEEKTGILVYEQYF.

The rearrangement links TRBV27 to TRBJ2-7; D is possibly TRBD1 (5 bases). The V end was cut by 0 bases, the J end by 2 bases, with 14 bases between. CDR1 MNHEY and CDR2 SMNVEV come from the germline V gene (reference sequence). CDR3 length equals 16 residues. This CDR3 is CASSLSITRQPYEQYF. CDR3 DNA sequence: TGTGCCAGCAGTTTATCGATAACGAGACAGCCCTACGAGCAGTACTTC.

CDR3 sequence reads: CASGVGDSTSPLHF. As DNA, the CDR3 is TGTGCCAGTGGGGTCGGGGACAGTACTTCACCCCTCCACTTT. The V and J genes are TRBV2 and TRBJ1-6, with 7 bases matching TRBD1. This CDR3 has 14 residues. After removal of 9 bases from V and 9 bases from J, the junction contained 11 bases not matched to a gene. Germline loops: CDR1 SNHLY, CDR2 FYNNEI.

Only one count was recorded for this clonotype. This chain joins TRBV6-5 and TRBJ2-1; the D is unclear. Germline CDR1 MNHEY, CDR2 SVGAGI. This CDR3 is 15 amino acids long. The V end lost 2 bases, the J end lost 3 bases, and 11 bases lay between the germline ends. This CDR3 is CASSYTQPGYNEQFF. Written as DNA, the CDR3 is TGTGCCAGCAGTTACACCCAGCCGGGCTACAATGAGCAGTTCTTC.

The chain joins TRBV5-1 to TRBJ2-4, with TRBD2 matching over 7 bases. The J call may not be correct, given that the DNA end is closer to TRBJ2-7. Germline V CDR1 and CDR2: SGHRS, YFSETQ. The CDR3 runs 13 residues. CDR3 nucleotide sequence: TGCGCCAGCAGAGGAGGGAGGGGCCACGAGCAGTACTTC. Its protein product is CASRGGRGHEQYF.

CDR3 DNA sequence: TGTGCCATCAGTGAGGGTACGGCTAGCACAGATACGCAGTATTTT. Protein sequence: CAISEGTASTDTQYF. V is TRBV10-3 and J is TRBJ2-3; D remains ambiguous. Germline CDR1 ENHRY, CDR2 SYGVKD. Trimming shortened V by 2 bases and J by 0 bases, and 9 bases separated the two germline ends. The CDR3 consists of 15 residues.

The CDR3 loop is CSARAGRTDSNQPQHF. The CDR3 region has the DNA TGCAGTGCTAGAGCGGGACGGACAGATAGCAATCAGCCCCAGCATTTT. The rearrangement links TRBV20-1 to TRBJ1-5; D is perhaps TRBD1 (6 bases). Trimming shortened V by 1 base and J by 0 bases, and 13 bases separated the two germline ends. The CDR3 has 16 residues. CDR1 is DFQATT, CDR2 SNEGSKA, per germline (reference sequence).

The chain employs TRBV29-1 and TRBJ2-5, with D perhaps matching TRBD2 (5 bases). The assigned J gene may be wrong: the sequence end matches TRBJ2-7 better. Per the germline V gene, CDR1 is SQVTM and CDR2 is ANQGSEA. CDR3 length equals 13 residues. Here the CDR3 DNA reads TGCAGCGTACGAGGGAGAGGATTCGCCGAGCAGTACTTC. It specifies CSVRGRGFAEQYF.